This TCR beta chain originates from a study of blood T cell repertoires in COVID-19. This clone was seen just once. Profiling relied on immunoSEQ multiplex PCR, and the TCRdb table lists in-frame clones only, not all of them. Of 270,000 or so clones in the sample, 82% are singletons; the top ten hold around 3.2%. This CDR3 has 16 residues. Germline values: CDR1 SGHVS, CDR2 FNYEAQ. Losses at the gene ends were 5 bases for V and 4 bases for J; bases not matched to a gene: 12. This chain links TRBV7-6 with TRBJ2-7; 9 nucleotides align to TRBD2. The source material was peripheral blood. This TCR was sampled from a woman under 30 with acute or convalescent COVID-19. The DNA for the CDR3 is TGTGCCAGCAGCCCCGGCGGGGCGGGAGGGCCGTACGAGCAGTACTTC. As protein: CASSPGGAGGPYEQYF. Full variable domain (outside the CDR3, taken from reference TRBV7-6 and TRBJ2-7): GAGVSQSPRYKVTKRGQDVALRCDPISGHVSLYWYRQALGQGPEFLTYFNYEAQQDKSGLPNDRFSAERPEGSISTLTIQRTEQRDSAMYRCASSPGGAGGPYEQYFGPGTRLTVT.